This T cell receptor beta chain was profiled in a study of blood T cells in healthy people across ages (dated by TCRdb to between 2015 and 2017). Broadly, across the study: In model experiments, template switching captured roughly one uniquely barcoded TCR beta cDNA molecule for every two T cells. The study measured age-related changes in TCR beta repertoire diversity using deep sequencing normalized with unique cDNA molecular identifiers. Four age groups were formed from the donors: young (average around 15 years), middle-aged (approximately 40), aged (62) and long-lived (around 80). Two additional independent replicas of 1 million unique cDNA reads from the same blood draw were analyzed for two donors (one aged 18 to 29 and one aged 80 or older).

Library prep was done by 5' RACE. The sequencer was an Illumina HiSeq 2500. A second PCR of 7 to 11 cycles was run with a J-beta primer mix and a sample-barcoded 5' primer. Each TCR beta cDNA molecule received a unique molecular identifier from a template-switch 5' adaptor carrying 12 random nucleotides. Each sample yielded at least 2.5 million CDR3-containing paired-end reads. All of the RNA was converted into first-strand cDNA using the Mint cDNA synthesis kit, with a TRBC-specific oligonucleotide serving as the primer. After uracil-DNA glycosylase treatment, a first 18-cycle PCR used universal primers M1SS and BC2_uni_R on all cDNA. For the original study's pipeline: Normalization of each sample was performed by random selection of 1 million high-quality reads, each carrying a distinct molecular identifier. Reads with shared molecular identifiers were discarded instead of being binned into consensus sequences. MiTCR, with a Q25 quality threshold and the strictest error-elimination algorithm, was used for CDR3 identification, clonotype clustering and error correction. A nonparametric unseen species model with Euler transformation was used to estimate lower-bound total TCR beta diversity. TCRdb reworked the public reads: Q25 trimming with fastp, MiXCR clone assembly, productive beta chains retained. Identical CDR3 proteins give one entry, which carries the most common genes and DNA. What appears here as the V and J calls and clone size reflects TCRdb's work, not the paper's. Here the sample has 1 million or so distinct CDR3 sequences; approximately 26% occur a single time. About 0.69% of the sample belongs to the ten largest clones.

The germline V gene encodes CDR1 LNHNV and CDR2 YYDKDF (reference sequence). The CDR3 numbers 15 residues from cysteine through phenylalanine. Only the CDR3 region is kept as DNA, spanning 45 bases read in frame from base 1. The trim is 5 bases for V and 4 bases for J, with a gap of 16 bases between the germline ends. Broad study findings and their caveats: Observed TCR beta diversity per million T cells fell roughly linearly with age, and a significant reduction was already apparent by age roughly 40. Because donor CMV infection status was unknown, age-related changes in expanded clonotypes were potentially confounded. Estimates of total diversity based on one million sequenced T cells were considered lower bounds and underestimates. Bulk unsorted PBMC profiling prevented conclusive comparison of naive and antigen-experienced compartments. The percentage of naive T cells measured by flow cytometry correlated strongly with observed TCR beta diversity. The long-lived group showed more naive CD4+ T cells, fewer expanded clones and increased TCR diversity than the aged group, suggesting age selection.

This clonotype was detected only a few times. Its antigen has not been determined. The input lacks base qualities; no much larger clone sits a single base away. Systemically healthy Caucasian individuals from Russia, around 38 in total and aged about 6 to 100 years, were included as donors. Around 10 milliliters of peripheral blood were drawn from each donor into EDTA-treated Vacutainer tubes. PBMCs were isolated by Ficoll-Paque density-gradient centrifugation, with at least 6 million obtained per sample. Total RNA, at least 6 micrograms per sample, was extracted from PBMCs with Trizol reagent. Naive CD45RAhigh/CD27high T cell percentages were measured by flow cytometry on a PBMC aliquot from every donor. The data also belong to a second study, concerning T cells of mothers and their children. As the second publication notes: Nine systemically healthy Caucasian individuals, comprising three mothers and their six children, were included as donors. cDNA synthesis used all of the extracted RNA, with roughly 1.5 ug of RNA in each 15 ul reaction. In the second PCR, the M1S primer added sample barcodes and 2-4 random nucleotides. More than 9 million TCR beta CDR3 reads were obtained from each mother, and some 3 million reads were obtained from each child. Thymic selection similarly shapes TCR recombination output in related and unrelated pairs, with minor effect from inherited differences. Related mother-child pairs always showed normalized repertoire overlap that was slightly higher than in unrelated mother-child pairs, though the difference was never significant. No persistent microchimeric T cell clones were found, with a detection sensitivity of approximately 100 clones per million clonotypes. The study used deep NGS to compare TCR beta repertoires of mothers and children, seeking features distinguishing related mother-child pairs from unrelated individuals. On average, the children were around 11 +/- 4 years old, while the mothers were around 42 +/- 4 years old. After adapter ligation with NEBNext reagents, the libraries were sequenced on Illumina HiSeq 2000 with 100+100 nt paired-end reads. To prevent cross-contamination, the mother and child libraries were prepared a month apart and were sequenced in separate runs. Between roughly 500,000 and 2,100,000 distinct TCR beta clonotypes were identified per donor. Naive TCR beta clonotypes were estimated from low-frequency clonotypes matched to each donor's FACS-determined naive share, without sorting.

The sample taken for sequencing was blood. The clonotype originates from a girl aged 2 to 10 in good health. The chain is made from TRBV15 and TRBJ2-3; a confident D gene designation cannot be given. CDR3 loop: CATSSAFRVADTQYF. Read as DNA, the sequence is TGTGCCACCAGCTCAGCTTTTCGAGTTGCAGATACGCAGTATTTT.